This record covers a single T cell receptor (beta chain). The data belong to a study of shared clonotypes between healthy human individuals. All donors were healthy HIV-negative adults lacking recent acute infections or vaccinations. Generated by immunoSEQ multiplex PCR, the TCRdb table keeps only in-frame clones and is missing some. The repertoire holds roughly 2.6 million clones, with approximately 92% as singletons. The germline V gene has CDR1 MNHEY and CDR2 SVGAGI. Trimming removed 8 bases from V and 7 bases from J; junction bases left unmatched: 12. This CDR3 contains 14 residues. The TCR sequence derives from a man aged 18 to 35 in good health. Source material: naive CD4+ T cells sorted from blood. Sample subset: CD45RA+ positively selected. This rearrangement joins TRBV6-5 to TRBJ1-2; 8 nucleotides match TRBD1. For the CDR3, the DNA is TGTGCCAGCGCGCTTTCCGGGACAGGCTCTGGCTACACCTTC. It specifies CASALSGTGSGYTF.